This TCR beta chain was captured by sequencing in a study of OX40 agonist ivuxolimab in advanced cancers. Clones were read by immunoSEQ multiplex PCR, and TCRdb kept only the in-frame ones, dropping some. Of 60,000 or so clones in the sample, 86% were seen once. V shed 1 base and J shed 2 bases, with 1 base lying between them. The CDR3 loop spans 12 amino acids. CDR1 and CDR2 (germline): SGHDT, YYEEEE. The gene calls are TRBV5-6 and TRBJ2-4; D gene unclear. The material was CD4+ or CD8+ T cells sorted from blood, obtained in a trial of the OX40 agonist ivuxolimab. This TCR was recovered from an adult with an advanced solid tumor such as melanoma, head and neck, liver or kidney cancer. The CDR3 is CASSLTKNIQYF. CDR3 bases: TGTGCCAGCAGCTTGACCAAAAACATTCAGTACTTC.